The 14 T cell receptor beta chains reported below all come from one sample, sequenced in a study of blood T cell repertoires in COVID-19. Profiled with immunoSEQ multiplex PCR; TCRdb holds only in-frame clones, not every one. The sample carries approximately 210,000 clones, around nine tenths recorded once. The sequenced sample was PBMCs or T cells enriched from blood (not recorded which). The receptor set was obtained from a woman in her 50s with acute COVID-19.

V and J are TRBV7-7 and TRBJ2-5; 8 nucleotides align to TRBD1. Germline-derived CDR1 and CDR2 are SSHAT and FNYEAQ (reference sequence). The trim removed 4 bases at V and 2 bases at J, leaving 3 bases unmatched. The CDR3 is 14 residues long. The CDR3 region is CASSYGTGQETQYF. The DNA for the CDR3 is TGTGCCAGCAGCTACGGGACAGGACAAGAGACCCAGTACTTC.

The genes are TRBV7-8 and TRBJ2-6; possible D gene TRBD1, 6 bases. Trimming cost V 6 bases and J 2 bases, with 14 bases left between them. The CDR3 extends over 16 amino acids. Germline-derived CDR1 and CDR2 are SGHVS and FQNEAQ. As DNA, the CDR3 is TGTGCCAGCAGATACAGGGTAGGGGCTGGGGCCAACGTCCTGACTTTC. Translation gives CASRYRVGAGANVLTF.

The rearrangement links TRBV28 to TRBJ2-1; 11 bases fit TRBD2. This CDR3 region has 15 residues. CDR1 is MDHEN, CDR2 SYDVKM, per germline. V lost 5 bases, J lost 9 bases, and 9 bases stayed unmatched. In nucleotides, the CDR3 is TGTGCCAGCAGTCTCTCCGGGACTAGCGGACCTGAGCAGTTCTTC. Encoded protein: CASSLSGTSGPEQFF.

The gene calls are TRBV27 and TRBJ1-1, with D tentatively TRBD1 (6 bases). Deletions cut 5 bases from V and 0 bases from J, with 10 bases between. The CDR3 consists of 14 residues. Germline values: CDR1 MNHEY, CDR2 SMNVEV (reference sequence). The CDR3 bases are TGTGCCAGCAGTCCAGGACAGATGAACACTGAAGCTTTCTTT. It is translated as CASSPGQMNTEAFF.

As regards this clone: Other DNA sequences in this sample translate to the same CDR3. This CDR3 is CASSFQGAGNTIYF. The CDR3, as DNA: TGTGCCAGCAGCTTCCAGGGGGCAGGAAACACCATATATTTT. The chain combines TRBV7-2 with TRBJ1-3; 8 bases map to TRBD1. There are 14 residues in the CDR3. CDR1 is SGHTA, CDR2 FQGNSA, per germline. The V and J ends lost 3 bases and 4 bases, in that order; junction bases with no gene match: 2. The entire variable domain, with the rest obtained from reference TRBV7-2 and TRBJ1-3, is as follows: GAGVSQSPSNKVTEKGKDVELRCDPISGHTALYWYRQSLGQGLEFLIYFQGNSAPDKSGLPSDRFSAERTGGSVSTLTIQRTQQEDSAVYLCASSFQGAGNTIYFGEGSWLTVV.

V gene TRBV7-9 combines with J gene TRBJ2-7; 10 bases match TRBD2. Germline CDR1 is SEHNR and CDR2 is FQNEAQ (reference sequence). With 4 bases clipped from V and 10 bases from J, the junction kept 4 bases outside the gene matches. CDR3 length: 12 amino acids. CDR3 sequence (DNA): TGTGCCAGCAGCTCCGGACTAGCGGACCAGTACTTC. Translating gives CASSSGLADQYF.

The CDR3 spells CASSLGLASGEQYF. DNA of the CDR3: TGCGCCAGCAGCTTGGGGCTAGCATCAGGCGAGCAGTACTTC. The chain joins TRBV5-1 to TRBJ2-7; maybe TRBD2 (5 bases). The CDR3 loop spans 14 amino acids. The V end was cut by 0 bases, the J end by 6 bases, with 13 bases between. CDR1 and CDR2 from the germline V gene are SGHRS and YFSETQ.

The CDR3 region has the DNA TGTGCCAGCAGCTTGGCGGGGGGAAAACCCTACGAGCAGTACTTC. It yields the protein CASSLAGGKPYEQYF. This sequence joins TRBV5-4 and TRBJ2-7; 7 bases are shared with TRBD2. The V segment lost 0 bases and the J segment 2 bases; nucleotides outside the gene matches: 5. This CDR3 comprises 15 residues. The germline gives CDR1 SGHNT, CDR2 YYREEE (reference sequence).

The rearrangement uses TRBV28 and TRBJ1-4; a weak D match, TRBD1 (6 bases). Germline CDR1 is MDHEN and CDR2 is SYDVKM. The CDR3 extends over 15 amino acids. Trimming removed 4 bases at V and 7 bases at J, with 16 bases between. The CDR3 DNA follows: TGTGCCAGCAGTTCCCTCTCAGGGGTGGGTGAAAAACTGTTTTTT. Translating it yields CASSSLSGVGEKLFF.

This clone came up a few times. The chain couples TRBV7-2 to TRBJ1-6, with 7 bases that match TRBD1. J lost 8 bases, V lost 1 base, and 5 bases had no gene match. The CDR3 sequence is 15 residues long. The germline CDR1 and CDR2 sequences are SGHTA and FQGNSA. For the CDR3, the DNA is TGTGCCAGCAGCTTAGAAGGGGGCCGGGATTCACCCCTCCACTTT. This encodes CASSLEGGRDSPLHF.

For the CDR3, the DNA is TGTGCCAGCAAAGAAACTAGCGGGGGCACAGATACGCAGTATTTT. Encoded protein: CASKETSGGTDTQYF. The chain has TRBV2 and TRBJ2-3; 10 bases match TRBD2. Germline lookup yields CDR1 SNHLY and CDR2 FYNNEI. The CDR3 is 15 amino acids. Unmatched junction bases numbered 5, after V lost 7 bases and J lost 1 base.

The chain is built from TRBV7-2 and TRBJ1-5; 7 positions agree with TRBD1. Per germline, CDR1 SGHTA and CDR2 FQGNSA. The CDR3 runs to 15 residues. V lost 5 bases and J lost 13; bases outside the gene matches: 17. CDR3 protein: CASSKAGTDPKSQHF. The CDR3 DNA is TGTGCCAGCAGCAAAGCAGGGACAGATCCTAAGTCGCAGCATTTT.

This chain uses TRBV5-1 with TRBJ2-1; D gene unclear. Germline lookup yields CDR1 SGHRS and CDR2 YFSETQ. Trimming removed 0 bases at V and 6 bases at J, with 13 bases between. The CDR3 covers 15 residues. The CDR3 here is CASSLAEVATNEQFF. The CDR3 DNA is TGCGCCAGCAGCTTGGCCGAGGTTGCTACCAATGAGCAGTTCTTC.

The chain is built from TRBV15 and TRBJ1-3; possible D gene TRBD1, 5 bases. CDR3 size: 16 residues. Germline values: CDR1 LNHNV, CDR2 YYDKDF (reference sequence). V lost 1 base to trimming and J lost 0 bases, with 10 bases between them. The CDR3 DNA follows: TGTGCCACCAGCAGAGTAAAGGGGCTCTCTGGAAACACCATATATTTT. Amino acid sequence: CATSRVKGLSGNTIYF.